Listed below are T cell receptor beta chains from one sample, sequenced in a study of blood T cell repertoires in COVID-19. Clones were read by immunoSEQ multiplex PCR, and TCRdb kept only the in-frame ones, dropping some. Of fewer than 450,000 clones in the sample, about 91% were seen once. Specimen: peripheral blood. The receptors shown here come from a woman aged 45-65 years with COVID-19, enrolled during active disease. The CDR3 runs from the conserved cysteine through the conserved F or W. D genes are given only for firm matches. Expanded clones are given a class, and other clones once, few, many or no size at all.

DNA: TGTGCCAGCAGCCGGGTGCGGGAAGCTTTCTTT
CDR3: CASSRVREAFF
V: TRBV7-9
size: few
D: -
J: TRBJ1-1

DNA: TGTGCCTGGAGCCTAACACGGGGGGGGAATCAGCCCCAGCATTTT
CDR3: CAWSLTRGGNQPQHF
V: TRBV30
size: -
D: -
J: TRBJ1-5

DNA: TGTGCCACCAGTCCTCGACTAGCGGGGTTCAATGAGCAGTTCTTC
CDR3: CATSPRLAGFNEQFF
V: TRBV24-1
size: -
D: TRBD2
J: TRBJ2-1

DNA: TGTGCCTGGAGGAGGCGGGGGGGATATACGCAGTATTTT
CDR3: CAWRRRGGYTQYF
V: TRBV30
size: -
D: TRBD2
J: TRBJ2-3

DNA: TGTGCCAGCAGCTTAGCCCCAGGAGAGACCCAGTACTTC
CDR3: CASSLAPGETQYF
V: TRBV11-2
size: -
D: -
J: TRBJ2-5

DNA: TGTGCCAGCAGCTACACAGGGGACGGAAACACCATATATTTT
CDR3: CASSYTGDGNTIYF
V: TRBV3-1/TRBV3-2
size: -
D: TRBD1
J: TRBJ1-3

DNA: TGTGCCAGCAGCCCCAGCCTCCCCGGGACAATCACAGATACGCAGTATTTT
CDR3: CASSPSLPGTITDTQYF
V: TRBV13
size: -
D: -
J: TRBJ2-3

DNA: TGCGCCAGCAGCTTGAAGGAAGCTGGCCGGAGCACCGACGAGCAGTACTTC
CDR3: CASSLKEAGRSTDEQYF
V: TRBV5-1
size: once
D: -
J: TRBJ2-7

DNA: TGTGCCAGTAGTATATGGGGAGAGCAAAACATTCAGTACTTC
CDR3: CASSIWGEQNIQYF
V: TRBV19
size: -
D: -
J: TRBJ2-4

DNA: TGTGCCAGCACCCCGACAGGGTCGGGCACTGAAGCTTTCTTT
CDR3: CASTPTGSGTEAFF
V: TRBV7-9
size: -
D: TRBD1
J: TRBJ1-1

DNA: TGTGCCAGTTCGGCAAGGGGACTGGCTGAAGCTTTCTTT
CDR3: CASSARGLAEAFF
V: TRBV6-5
size: -
D: -
J: TRBJ1-1

DNA: TGTGCCAGCAGCCCTACGGGACAGGGAATTTACTATGAGCAGTTCTTC
CDR3: CASSPTGQGIYYEQFF
V: TRBV9
size: -
D: TRBD1
J: TRBJ2-1

DNA: TGTGCCAGCAGCTCATATCCGAGCTACGAGCAGTACTTC
CDR3: CASSSYPSYEQYF
V: TRBV7-9
size: -
D: -
J: TRBJ2-7

DNA: TGTGCCAGCAGCCCCGACAGCCCCAATGAGCAGTTCTTC
CDR3: CASSPDSPNEQFF
V: TRBV5-8
size: -
D: -
J: TRBJ2-1

DNA: TGCAGTGCTAGAGGGACTAGGGACTTCTTC
CDR3: CSARGTRDFF
V: TRBV20-1
size: once
D: TRBD2
J: TRBJ2-1

DNA: TGTGCCAGCAGTGAAGCTGGGGCAGGGGGCTACACCTTC
CDR3: CASSEAGAGGYTF
V: TRBV6-1
size: -
D: -
J: TRBJ1-2

DNA: TGTGCCAGCGGGTTCGGGGGAAAGGGGGAGCTGTTTTTT
CDR3: CASGFGGKGELFF
V: TRBV12-3/TRBV12-4
size: -
D: -
J: TRBJ2-2

DNA: TGTGCCAGCAGTGAGTCGAAGACAGGGATTCAGCCCCAGCATTTT
CDR3: CASSESKTGIQPQHF
V: TRBV6-1
size: -
D: TRBD1
J: TRBJ1-5

DNA: TGTGCCAGCAGCTTGGATGCAGGGCCTAAAGCTTTCTTT
CDR3: CASSLDAGPKAFF
V: TRBV5-4
size: -
D: -
J: TRBJ1-1

DNA: TGCGCCAGCAGCTTGGCCTCAGGGTTCGGTGAAAAACTGTTTTTT
CDR3: CASSLASGFGEKLFF
V: TRBV5-1
size: -
D: -
J: TRBJ1-4

DNA: TGCGCCAGCAGCCTGGGACTAGCGGAATCCAATGAGCAGTTCTTC
CDR3: CASSLGLAESNEQFF
V: TRBV5-1
size: -
D: TRBD2
J: TRBJ2-1

DNA: TGTGCCAGCAGTTACTCCCTAGGCCAAGAGACCCAGTACTTC
CDR3: CASSYSLGQETQYF
V: TRBV6-6
size: -
D: -
J: TRBJ2-5

DNA: TGTGCCAGCAGCTCGTACTCCGGGGGGGGATACAATGAGCAGTTCTTC
CDR3: CASSSYSGGGYNEQFF
V: TRBV11-2
size: once
D: TRBD2
J: TRBJ2-1

DNA: TGCGCCAGCACCCTGCAGGGGGTGGGCACTGAAGCTTTCTTT
CDR3: CASTLQGVGTEAFF
V: TRBV5-1
size: -
D: TRBD1
J: TRBJ1-1

DNA: TGCGCCAGCAGCTTGGACAGGGAGGGGACAGCTTTCTTT
CDR3: CASSLDREGTAFF
V: TRBV5-1
size: once
D: -
J: TRBJ1-1

DNA: TGTGCCAGCAGTCGGACAGTTATAAGCAATCAGCCCCAGCATTTT
CDR3: CASSRTVISNQPQHF
V: TRBV2
size: -
D: -
J: TRBJ1-5

DNA: TGTGCCAGCAGTGGTGGACTTCTCTATGGCTACACCTTC
CDR3: CASSGGLLYGYTF
V: TRBV25-1
size: -
D: -
J: TRBJ1-2

DNA: TGTGCCAGTAGTGCTTCCGTCGCGACAGGGGAGAGTTCACCCCTCCACTTT
CDR3: CASSASVATGESSPLHF
V: TRBV19
size: once
D: TRBD1
J: TRBJ1-6

DNA: TGTGCCAGCTCACTCGCATCTAGCGGGTCCCACAATGAGCAGTTCTTC
CDR3: CASSLASSGSHNEQFF
V: TRBV18
size: once
D: TRBD2
J: TRBJ2-1

DNA: TGTGCCAGCAGCCTCCCCCGTGGGACAGGGGCCATTGAGCAGTTCTTC
CDR3: CASSLPRGTGAIEQFF
V: TRBV7-2
size: -
D: TRBD1
J: TRBJ2-1

DNA: TGTGCCAGCCTAGGACAGGGGGCGACGGAGCAGTACTTC
CDR3: CASLGQGATEQYF
V: TRBV3-1/TRBV3-2
size: -
D: TRBD1
J: TRBJ2-7

DNA: TGTGCCAGCAGCGGACAGGTACCAGATCCCTATGGCTACACCTTC
CDR3: CASSGQVPDPYGYTF
V: TRBV9
size: -
D: -
J: TRBJ1-2

DNA: TGTGCCAGCAGTGAAGGCAGCGGAGAGACCCAGTACTTC
CDR3: CASSEGSGETQYF
V: TRBV6-1
size: many
D: -
J: TRBJ2-5

DNA: TGTGCCATCAGTGAGAGGACAGGGAGGGAATCACCCCTCCACTTT
CDR3: CAISERTGRESPLHF
V: TRBV10-3
size: -
D: TRBD1
J: TRBJ1-6

DNA: TGTGCCAGCAGCGAACAGGGGGAGCATGGCTACACCTTC
CDR3: CASSEQGEHGYTF
V: TRBV12-3/TRBV12-4
size: -
D: TRBD1
J: TRBJ1-2

DNA: TGTGCCAGCAGAGGCTTCGGGACACATAGCAATCAGCCCCAGCATTTT
CDR3: CASRGFGTHSNQPQHF
V: TRBV28
size: -
D: -
J: TRBJ1-5

DNA: TGTGCCAGCACCCAACCTTTGGAGCCGATGAAACTGTTTTTT
CDR3: CASTQPLEPMKLFF
V: TRBV5-5
size: -
D: -
J: TRBJ1-4

DNA: TGCGCCAGCAGCCCTGCGAGGACAGGAGGCTATAATTCACCCCTCCACTTT
CDR3: CASSPARTGGYNSPLHF
V: TRBV5-1
size: -
D: TRBD1
J: TRBJ1-6

DNA: TGTGCCAGCAGCTTGGCTAGCCCCTCCAATGAGCAGTTCTTC
CDR3: CASSLASPSNEQFF
V: TRBV11-2
size: -
D: -
J: TRBJ2-1

DNA: TGTGCCAGCAGTGAGGTTGGCTTTCAGAACACTGAAGCTTTCTTT
CDR3: CASSEVGFQNTEAFF
V: TRBV2
size: -
D: -
J: TRBJ1-1

DNA: TGTGCCAGCAGCGAGCAGGGGGCCCCTAATGAAAAACTGTTTTTT
CDR3: CASSEQGAPNEKLFF
V: TRBV13
size: -
D: TRBD1
J: TRBJ1-4

DNA: TGTGCCAGCAGCTTAAGGGACACCGCAACTAATGAAAAACTGTTTTTT
CDR3: CASSLRDTATNEKLFF
V: TRBV13
size: -
D: -
J: TRBJ1-4

DNA: TGTGCCAGCAGGGTTTCCACAGGCTACACCTTC
CDR3: CASRVSTGYTF
V: TRBV12-3/TRBV12-4
size: -
D: -
J: TRBJ1-2

DNA: TGTGCCAGCAGCTTAGGGCCAAACTATGGCTACACCTTC
CDR3: CASSLGPNYGYTF
V: TRBV11-2
size: -
D: -
J: TRBJ1-2

DNA: TGCAGCGTTCGGGGGGTAGAAGGCTACACCTTC
CDR3: CSVRGVEGYTF
V: TRBV29-1
size: -
D: -
J: TRBJ1-2

DNA: TGTGCCAGCAGACTCCTTAGCGGGGGGGCCTCGGGGGAGCAGTACTTC
CDR3: CASRLLSGGASGEQYF
V: TRBV2
size: few
D: TRBD2
J: TRBJ2-7

DNA: TGTGCCAGCAGCAAAGCTAACCTCTTCAGGGTCCACGAGCAGTACTTC
CDR3: CASSKANLFRVHEQYF
V: TRBV21-1
size: -
D: -
J: TRBJ2-7

DNA: TGTGCCAGCGGCCATGAGGCAACTCCCCTCCACTTT
CDR3: CASGHEATPLHF
V: TRBV28
size: -
D: -
J: TRBJ1-6

DNA: TGTGCCAGCAGGCCTAGCGGGGGGGGGCTTAACGAGCAGTTCTTC
CDR3: CASRPSGGGLNEQFF
V: TRBV6-5
size: -
D: TRBD2
J: TRBJ2-1

DNA: TGTGCCAGCAACTTACAGGGGGCGATTTCCTACAATGAGCAGTTCTTC
CDR3: CASNLQGAISYNEQFF
V: TRBV27
size: -
D: TRBD1
J: TRBJ2-1

DNA: TGTGCCACCTCTGGGACAGCTAGCACAGATACGCAGTATTTT
CDR3: CATSGTASTDTQYF
V: TRBV19
size: -
D: TRBD1
J: TRBJ2-3

DNA: TGTGCCAGTAGCCCGACAGTAGCCAAAAACATTCAGTACTTC
CDR3: CASSPTVAKNIQYF
V: TRBV19
size: -
D: -
J: TRBJ2-4

DNA: TGCGCCAGCAGCCTATTAACAGCGAACACTGAAGCTTTCTTT
CDR3: CASSLLTANTEAFF
V: TRBV4-1
size: -
D: -
J: TRBJ1-1

DNA: TGTGCCTCAACTGGACAGGGAGTGGACAATGAGCAGTTCTTC
CDR3: CASTGQGVDNEQFF
V: TRBV5-8
size: -
D: TRBD1
J: TRBJ2-1

DNA: TGTGCCAGCAGTTCCCGGGACACGACATACGAGCAGTACTTC
CDR3: CASSSRDTTYEQYF
V: TRBV6-5
size: -
D: -
J: TRBJ2-7

DNA: TGTGCCTGGAGTGTGGGTGGGCATACGCAGTATTTT
CDR3: CAWSVGGHTQYF
V: TRBV30
size: -
D: -
J: TRBJ2-3

DNA: TGTGCCAGCCATATCGGGGGGGGACCCTATGAGCAGTTCTTC
CDR3: CASHIGGGPYEQFF
V: TRBV6-4
size: -
D: TRBD2
J: TRBJ2-1

DNA: TGCGCCAGCAGCCAGAGACAGTCCGGGGCCAACGTCCTGACTTTC
CDR3: CASSQRQSGANVLTF
V: TRBV4-1
size: -
D: -
J: TRBJ2-6

DNA: TGCGCCAGCAGCTTCGGGGGACTTCAGATGGGCACAGATACGCAGTATTTT
CDR3: CASSFGGLQMGTDTQYF
V: TRBV5-1
size: few
D: -
J: TRBJ2-3

DNA: TGTGCCACCAGTGATGGGACTAGCGGGGGGGCCCATGAGCAGTTCTTC
CDR3: CATSDGTSGGAHEQFF
V: TRBV24-1
size: -
D: TRBD2
J: TRBJ2-1